The entry that follows covers one TCR beta chain sequence. Its antigen has not been determined. The record has no base qualities; no much larger clone is one base away. These data come from a study of cytomegalovirus exposure and HLA in healthy donors (dated by TCRdb to about 2017). A note on the overall study: An earlier analysis of roughly 610 of the donors reported 276 Gb of sequence data and 117 million unique TCR beta sequences obtained from approximately 180 million T cells. Roughly 300 gigabases of sequencing data and around 85 million unique TCR sequences made up an early release that covered over 550 HLA-typed donors. Among the 398 genotyped donors, approximately 82% belonged to the genetic ancestry cluster associated with self-reported Caucasian donors. The aim of the study was to test whether cataloging public T cell receptors could identify signatures of past pathogen exposure. The T cell repertoires of under 700 subjects were profiled by immunosequencing and related to cytomegalovirus serostatus. In addition to the first cohort of 500 to 850 subjects, a separate validation cohort of over 90 different subjects was used. To predict cytomegalovirus infection status, the study brought together high-throughput TCR immunosequencing, statistical association of individual TCRs with disease status, and machine learning. A later analysis re-analyzed previously published TCR beta repertoires from approximately 670 donors and added high-resolution HLA genotyping to study TCR occurrence patterns. Rather than drawing on any new phenotypic data, the later analysis identified candidate immune exposures from TCR beta sequences and the way those sequences occurred across donors. In an earlier analysis of around 540 of the donors, high-throughput TCR beta sequencing was used to judge whether each TCR beta V gene segment behaved as functional or pseudogenic. Donor age, sex, ethnicity and CMV serostatus were compiled alongside the repertoire data. A later genetic analysis took genome-wide SNP genotypes for about 55% of the roughly 700 donors and used that subset as a discovery cohort. Every repertoire in the discovery cohort had been generated on one and the same sequencing platform. Class I and class II HLA loci were covered by the typing at four-digit resolution. The number of donors typed differed by locus, with about 629-640 for A, B, C, DRB1 and DQB1, more than 500 for DQA1, 600 to 610 for DPA1, and around 430 for DPB1. Because of strong linkage in the cohort, roughly five DR-DQ haplotypes were treated as single units for association and clustering. Among 300 to 450 genotyped donors of the cohort, an average of approximately 250,000 unique TCR beta nucleotide sequences were sequenced per donor, about a sixth of them non-productive.

The receptor library was made with the immunoSEQ multiplex PCR assay. For the multiplex PCR, a mixture combining 60 forward primers for TCR Vbeta segments and 13 reverse primers for TCR Jbeta segments was used. Amplification of the CDR3 region of rearranged TCR beta genes was performed with a multiplex PCR assay on genomic DNA. Amplified TCR beta libraries were sequenced as 87-base-pair reads on the Illumina HiSeq System. Concerning the study's data processing: In a later analysis, roughly 80 million unique TCR beta chains were counted across the 666 repertoires, and some 10 million of these chains were shared by at least two donors. Raw reads were error-corrected and collapsed into unique sequences with a nearest-neighbor algorithm that merged closely related sequences to remove PCR and sequencing errors. V, D and J gene segments were assigned by aligning CDR3 sequences to IMGT reference sequences. For a sequence to be retained, at least a six-nucleotide match to both a V gene segment and a J gene segment was required. Rearrangements were classified as productive when the CDR3 lacked stop codons and remained in frame with V and J, and all other rearrangements were classified as non-productive. CDR3 was defined by IMGT convention, running from the second conserved V-encoded cysteine to the conserved J-encoded phenylalanine. The earlier analysis of 587 of the donors excluded any sequence lacking an unambiguous match to a single V gene segment. An earlier analysis of a few hundred of the donors classified V segments as functional when productive rearrangements were above 56.7% and as segregating when the standard deviation between donors was above 5%. A statistical classification framework was built for diagnosing cytomegalovirus status from the catalog of TCR beta chain sequences. V and J gene assignment, in a later analysis, came from comparing TCR nucleotide sequences with IMGT/GENE-DB human TR gene sequences. In a later analysis, CDR3 sequences and most-parsimonious VDJ recombination scenarios were assigned using the TCRdist pipeline. In a later analysis, each TCR beta chain was defined by its CDR3 amino acid sequence together with its V-gene family, and reads lacking a unique V-gene family were excluded. As a way to deal with suspected cross-contamination and a sequencing artifact, a later analysis dropped 640 or so nucleotide sequences that were highly shared and had low generation probability. In a later analysis, a clonal expansion index for each public chain was calculated from normalized within-repertoire ranks of inferred template counts. A later analysis computed generation probabilities with a VDJ recombination model fitted to out-of-frame rearrangements, and checked the results against IGoR. In a later analysis, TCR-TCR, TCR-HLA and TCR-CMV co-occurrence was scored with hypergeometric tests, and a repertoire-size bias correction was applied to TCR pairs. In a later analysis, false discovery rates were estimated by permuting HLA or CMV assignments 20 times. In a later analysis, co-occurring TCRs were grouped using DBSCAN, with TCRdist sequence similarity added in when clustering inside HLA-allele-positive subsets. Repertoires with fewer than 30,000 or more than 120,000 public chains were left out of co-occurrence clustering, as were about five repertoires with anomalous nucleotide sharing. Entries here come from immuneACCESS through TCRdb and include only in-frame sequences with V and J called. Some clones fail to appear in such tables; in the studies checked, an unresolved V gene covers under half of the shortfall, and the cause of the remainder is unknown. That table is the source of V, J and clone size, and D and trimming were worked out from the DNA. In all, the sample holds some 99,000 clones, and over 60% of those were seen once. Clones ranked in the top ten supply approximately 7.7% of the sample.

V loses 8 bases at its end and J loses 4 bases; junction bases beyond the gene matches: 8. CDR1 and CDR2, per the germline V gene (reference sequence), are LNHDA and SQIVND. The CDR3 goes from the cysteine to the phenylalanine over 15 residues. Kept here is only the CDR3 DNA, which spans 45 bases and is read in frame from base 1. Results the study describes overall, beyond this receptor: Presence/absence analyses assumed roughly uniform sequencing depth across donors, an assumption that may not hold. When HLA alleles, especially DR and DQ, strongly co-occurred, attributing TCR associations to individual alleles was difficult. Across donors, most TCR sequences were observed very rarely, whereas some public TCRs were present in many individuals. Because some donors lacked HLA typing at each locus, the association tests relied only on the typed subset. An earlier analysis of approximately 530 of the donors showed that most TCR beta V segments appeared in productive rearrangements either about 87% or about 30% of the time, which broadly matched IMGT annotations. Because counts were too low, 15 or so rarely observed V segments, including chromosome 9 orphons, were excluded from the earlier analysis of 587 of the donors. The classifier was reported to diagnose cytomegalovirus status with high specificity and sensitivity in both the original and validation cohorts. Only TCR beta chains were sequenced in this cohort, and the absence of alpha or paired-chain data limited detectable features. The 87-base-pair reads could not distinguish some IMGT-functional V segments, including TRBV6-2 and TRBV6-3, so those segments were excluded. According to a later analysis, TCR association rates differed among HLA loci, with DRB1 alleles showing the most associated TCRs and HLA-C alleles showing the fewest. In a later analysis, most CMV-associated TCR beta chains were found to appear HLA-restricted, with HLA associations seemingly driven largely by CMV exposure. V-gene and J-gene trimming of TCR beta chains was associated with a missense DCLRE1C variant in a later genetic analysis, and the association was replicated in an independent cohort. Linkage disequilibrium might explain the correlated functional status among segregating V segments, but an unknown experimental factor could not be excluded. According to a later genetic analysis, donors in an Asian-associated ancestry cluster had fewer N-insertions in productive TCRs than the approximately 710-donor mean. A further reported finding was that TCR beta sequences accurately predicted the HLA-A and HLA-B alleles for most subjects in the first cohort. CMV serostatus was the only immune exposure information available for the cohort. Three of the identified cytomegalovirus-associated TCR beta chains were confirmed in vitro to be specific for cytomegalovirus antigens. In a later analysis, HLA-associated TCR beta chains were found to be more clonally expanded and to have lower generation probabilities than equally common non-associated chains. In a later analysis, several top co-occurrence clusters were reported to appear linked to parvovirus B19, influenza, CMV and Epstein-Barr virus. The study gave a list of under 200 TCR beta chains associated with cytomegalovirus. The authors suggested that the approach could potentially be extended to other disease states and immunological phenotypes. A cluster of highly shared sequence variants was judged likely to be a technical artifact of the sequencing pipeline. A later analysis associated about 18,000 TCR beta sequences with specific HLA alleles at a false discovery rate of 0.05.

The cohort consisted of 600 to 700 healthy bone marrow donors. Cohort members were all nominally healthy when sampled, although unrecorded immune exposures were likely present. The donor was CMV seronegative and was included in the group of approximately 350 seronegative cohort members. A peripheral blood sample was provided by each donor, and peripheral blood mononuclear cells were used for TCR beta sequencing. Genomic DNA was extracted from the blood cell samples with the Qiagen DNeasy Blood Extraction Kit. In this chain, TRBV19 is recombined with TRBJ2-1, with 10 bases in between that match TRBD2. The sequencing sample was made of PBMCs. The receptor was isolated from a female donor in good health and CMV-seronegative. The nucleotides are TGTGCCAGTTCGAGAAGCGGGGGGGTATACAATGAGCAGTTCTTC. It translates as CASSRSGGVYNEQFF.